Presented here are 21 T cell receptor beta chains from one specimen sequenced in a study of T cells in Graves' hyperthyroidism and ophthalmopathy. There were TCR beta CDR3 regions amplified from RNA transcripts. A set of HTBI primers served as the primers for a first-round RT-PCR of the TCR CDR3. TCRdb passed the multiplex PCR reads through MiXCR, listing each CDR3 protein once. The table records 390,000 or so distinct CDR3 sequences, about 15% of them present only once. Sequences were obtained from blood. These receptors were obtained from a young man with Graves' ophthalmopathy.

The chain uses TRBV12-3 or TRBV12-4 and TRBJ2-4; the match to TRBD2 covers 9 bases. V lost 5 bases and J lost 0; bases outside the gene matches: 8. The CDR3 totals 17 residues. As DNA, the CDR3 is TGTGCCAGCAGTCCCCTGCTAGCGGGATTAGCCAAAAACATTCAGTACTTC. Protein: CASSPLLAGLAKNIQYF.

This clonotype appeared a single time. The chain joins TRBV9 to TRBJ2-3; 7 bases align to TRBD2. The germline gives CDR1 SGDLS, CDR2 YYNGEE. The CDR3 is 16 residues long. J gave up 4 bases and V 1 base, and 9 bases lay outside the gene matches. CDR3 DNA: TGTGCCAGCAGCGTAAGAAGCGGGGCGGACCCAGATACGCAGTATTTT. Protein sequence: CASSVRSGADPDTQYF.

This clonotype was observed a few times. This clone may be a read error of a much larger clone one base away. Because the CDR3 is missing its conserved closing phenylalanine or tryptophan, this is likely a read error. This chain links TRBV3-1 with TRBJ1-2, with a tentative D call TRBD1 (5 bases). The length of the CDR3 is 13 residues. The V gene lost 0 bases and the J gene lost 8 bases, with 10 bases spanning the gap. Germline V gives CDR1 LGHDT, CDR2 YNNKEL (reference sequence). The DNA of the CDR3 is TGTGCCAGCAGCCAAGAGGATAGGGGCGGCTACACCCTC. Translation gives CASSQEDRGGYTL.

This rearrangement joins TRBV2 to TRBJ2-7, with a tentative D call TRBD1 (5 bases). The CDR3 runs to 13 residues. Between the trimmed V and J ends, which lost 4 bases and 2 bases, there was a span of 9 bases. Germline values: CDR1 SNHLY, CDR2 FYNNEI. Here the CDR3 reads CASSVGPAYEQYF. The CDR3 DNA reads as TGTGCCAGCAGTGTGGGGCCCGCCTACGAGCAGTACTTC.

The chain employs TRBV24-1 and TRBJ2-1; perhaps TRBD2 as D (7 bases). The CDR3 is 15 amino acids. The germline V gene encodes CDR1 KGHDR and CDR2 SFDVKD. The V gene lost 4 bases and the J gene lost 8 bases, with 17 bases spanning the gap. The CDR3 loop is CATSEAPVGGHEQFF. The CDR3 DNA reads as TGTGCCACCAGTGAGGCCCCGGTCGGGGGGCATGAGCAGTTCTTC.

This clonotype has more than one count but fewer than ten. A much more abundant neighbour one base away suggests this may be a read error. CDR3 amino acids: CASSFRVSGVGPPLHF. For the CDR3, the DNA is TGTGCCAGCAGTTTTCGGGTTTCGGGCGTTGGTCCACCCCTCCACTTT. The V and J genes are TRBV12-3 or TRBV12-4 and TRBJ1-6; no definite D call. Trimming shortened V by 3 bases and J by 11 bases, and 20 bases separated the two germline ends. This CDR3 has 16 residues.

This clonotype was picked up many times. V usage is TRBV6-5 and J usage is TRBJ2-5; D is unresolved. The CDR3 has 13 amino acids. Germline-derived CDR1 and CDR2 are MNHEY and SVGAGI. The V end was cut by 1 base, the J end by 2 bases, with 5 bases between. The CDR3 spells CASSYYEQETQYF. The CDR3 DNA reads TGTGCCAGCAGTTACTACGAACAAGAGACCCAGTACTTC.

The chain employs TRBV19 and TRBJ2-3; no firm D call. Looked up from germline, CDR1 is LNHDA and CDR2 is SQIVND (reference sequence). This CDR3 contains 17 residues. Trimming shortened V by 0 bases and J by 0 bases, and 13 bases separated the two germline ends. The DNA of the CDR3 is TGTGCCAGTAGTATAGATCGTAGGACGGTTAGCACAGATACGCAGTATTTT. Protein sequence: CASSIDRRTVSTDTQYF.

Ten or more counts support this clonotype. The chain links TRBV13 to TRBJ1-1; D remains unclear. The CDR3 is 13 amino acids. From germline, CDR1 is PRHDT and CDR2 FYEKMQ (reference sequence). V lost 5 bases, J lost 1 base, and 8 bases lay in between. DNA of the CDR3: TGTGCCAGCAGCCCGCGTCGGAACACTGAAGCTTTCTTT. Its protein is CASSPRRNTEAFF.

This clonotype was detected many times. The chain combines TRBV4-1 with TRBJ2-2; D might be TRBD1 or TRBD2, each matching 5 bases. Deletions cut 3 bases from V and 3 bases from J, with 17 bases between. CDR3 length: 17 amino acids. CDR1 and CDR2 (germline): MGHRA, YSYEKL. In DNA form, the CDR3 reads TGCGCCAGCAGCCAGCAGGGAAGGCCGGAGGACACCGGGGAGCTGTTTTTT. Translation: CASSQQGRPEDTGELFF.

This clonotype was picked up many times. This CDR3 reads CASSLRGVGTEAFF. The CDR3 DNA follows: TGTGCCAGCAGCCTCAGGGGTGTGGGCACTGAAGCTTTCTTT. This rearrangement joins TRBV7-4 to TRBJ1-1, with TRBD1 as a possible D gene (6 bases). This CDR3 has 14 residues. Germline CDR1 and CDR2: SGHVT and SQSDAQ. V was clipped by 5 bases and J by 4 bases, with 14 bases between them.

This clonotype has at least ten counts. The chain recombines TRBV2 with TRBJ1-3; 7 bases map to TRBD1. With 6 bases clipped from V and 2 bases from J, the junction kept 7 bases outside the gene matches. There are 15 residues in the CDR3. The germline V gene has CDR1 SNHLY and CDR2 FYNNEI. The CDR3, as DNA: TGTGCCAGCAGACGACAGGGAGAACCTGGAAACACCATATATTTT. Its translation is CASRRQGEPGNTIYF.

This clonotype was recorded at least ten times. The chain combines TRBV11-2 with TRBJ2-2, with D hard to call. The germline CDR1 and CDR2 sequences are SGHAT and FQNNGV. The CDR3 contains 13 residues. Trimming stripped 5 bases from V and 1 base from J, with 5 bases between. The CDR3 nucleotides are TGTGCCAGCAGCCCCCAGAACACCGGGGAGCTGTTTTTT. This sequence encodes CASSPQNTGELFF.

This clonotype appeared many times. V is TRBV7-9 and J is TRBJ1-6, with a tentative D call TRBD1 (6 bases). Germline assignment: CDR1 SEHNR and CDR2 FQNEAQ (reference sequence). This CDR3 is 14 amino acids long. Trimming left V 5 bases short and J 8 bases short, with 13 bases between. This CDR3 reads CASSPNQGYSPLHF. The CDR3, as DNA: TGTGCCAGCAGCCCTAACCAGGGGTATTCACCCCTCCACTTT. The complete variable domain, with remaining parts taken from reference TRBV7-9 and TRBJ1-6, reads DTGVSQNPRHKITKRGQNVTFRCDPISEHNRLYWYRQTLGQGPEFLTYFQNEAQLEKSRLLSDRFSAERPKGSFSTLEIQRTEQGDSAMYLCASSPNQGYSPLHFGNGTRLTVT.

This clonotype was observed at least ten times. The rearrangement joins TRBV24-1 to TRBJ2-2; D gene unclear. CDR3 length equals 19 residues. Per the germline V gene, CDR1 is KGHDR and CDR2 is SFDVKD. Trimming removed 1 base from V and 0 bases from J, with 17 bases in between. For the CDR3, the DNA is TGTGCCACCAGTGATTTTTTTCCGTCCTCAGCGCCGAACACCGGGGAGCTGTTTTTT. Residues: CATSDFFPSSAPNTGELFF.

This clonotype came up many times. This sequence joins TRBV12-3 or TRBV12-4 and TRBJ2-2; D is possibly TRBD2 (6 bases). The CDR3 runs to 16 residues. V gave up 7 bases and J gave up 1 base, with 16 bases separating them. The CDR3 is CASTPTGTENTGELFF. CDR3 nucleotides: TGTGCCAGCACCCCCACCGGGACTGAGAACACCGGGGAGCTGTTTTTT.

This clonotype was found many times. CDR3 loop: CSVVAGVTTITDTQYF. CDR3 in DNA: TGCAGCGTTGTAGCGGGGGTGACCACCATCACAGATACGCAGTATTTT. V usage is TRBV29-1 and J usage is TRBJ2-3, with 9 positions matching TRBD2. Germline V gives CDR1 SQVTM, CDR2 ANQGSEA. This CDR3 is built from 16 residues. V shed 4 bases and J 2 bases; nucleotides not matched to a gene: 10.

V gene TRBV7-6 combines with J gene TRBJ2-1; 11 bases line up with TRBD2. J was trimmed by 5 bases and V by 4 bases; bases with no gene match: 7. The germline V gene encodes CDR1 SGHVS and CDR2 FNYEAQ. The CDR3 sequence is 16 residues long. CDR3 coding DNA: TGTGCCAGCAGCTCCACCACGACTAGCGGGGACAATGAGCAGTTCTTC. It codes for CASSSTTTSGDNEQFF.

This clonotype was counted many times. The chain uses TRBV5-1 and TRBJ2-1, with D possibly matching TRBD2 (6 bases). V lost 5 bases, J lost 0 bases, and 12 bases lay in between. The CDR3 consists of 15 residues. Germline V gene data show CDR1 as SGHRS and CDR2 as YFSETQ. In nucleotides, the CDR3 is TGCGCCAGCAGGGGGGACGGGAGCTCCTACAATGAGCAGTTCTTC. Translating gives CASRGDGSSYNEQFF.

This clonotype was found a few times. This chain uses TRBV9 with TRBJ2-1; 7 nucleotides line up with TRBD2. V trimming: 1 base; J trimming: 4 bases; junction bases outside the gene matches: 8. Germline CDR1 and CDR2: SGDLS and YYNGEE. The CDR3 contains 16 residues. CDR3 sequence (DNA): TGTGCCAGCAGCGTAAGGGGAGGGCCGAATTACAATGAGCAGTTCTTC. This translates into CASSVRGGPNYNEQFF.

This clonotype was observed many times. J is TRBJ2-7 and V is TRBV4-1; D gene unclear. The CDR3 length is 16 residues. Germline CDR1 reads MGHRA; CDR2 reads YSYEKL. V shed 0 bases and J shed 0 bases, with 12 bases lying between them. The CDR3 region has the DNA TGCGCCAGCAGCCAAGAGGATCGGGCTAGCTCCTACGAGCAGTACTTC. Translation: CASSQEDRASSYEQYF.